Below are 30 T cell receptor beta chains sequenced from a single sample in a study of T cell clonality in common variable immunodeficiency. The assay was immunoSEQ multiplex PCR, and TCRdb's table has in-frame clones only and misses some. The sample is made up of 35,000 to 55,000 clones, none counted only once. The sequencing sample was made of peripheral blood mononuclear cells. The source is a person aged 18-70 years in good health.

This clone was observed many times. Read sequence stops 3 residues before the CDR3 end, and the germline J gene provides the missing end. The rearrangement joins TRBV30 to TRBJ1-5; a weak D match, TRBD1 (5 bases). The CDR3 totals 13 residues. V was trimmed by 6 bases and J by 3 bases, leaving 12 bases between them. Germline CDR1 and CDR2: GTSNPN and SVGIG (reference sequence). The sequenced CDR3 bases are TGTGCCTGCTCCAGGGCTAACAATCAGCCC. Amino acid sequence: CACSRANNQP. The full-length CDR3 reads as CACSRANNQPQHF.

This clone was recorded at least ten times. The CDR3 DNA, read in part, is TGCGCCAGCAGACCCGACAATACGAACACTGAA. Translation gives CASRPDNTNTE. The CDR3 as a whole reads CASRPDNTNTEAFF. The J gene is TRBJ1-1, the V gene TRBV5-1, with D hard to call. Sequencing ends 3 residues short of the CDR3 end; the germline J gene provides the rest. The CDR3 loop spans 14 amino acids. Germline V gives CDR1 SGHRS, CDR2 YFSETQ. Deletions cut 5 bases from V and 1 base from J, with 12 bases between.

Ten or more counts support this clone. The read gets to within 3 residues of the CDR3 end, and the germline J gene fills in the rest. V is TRBV7-2 and J is TRBJ2-2; D gene unclear. The CDR3 contains 14 residues. The V end lost 1 base, the J end lost 4 bases, and 7 bases lay between the germline ends. Germline loops: CDR1 SGHTA, CDR2 FQGNSA. Incomplete CDR3 DNA: TGTGCCAGCAGCTTAGTGGCAGGCACCGGGGAG. It specifies CASSLVAGTGE. The full CDR3 reads CASSLVAGTGELFF.

There are many counts of this clone. The DNA ends 3 residues before the CDR3 does, and the rest of the CDR3 is filled in from the germline J gene. The V and J genes are TRBV3-1 (or the pseudogene TRBV3-2) and TRBJ2-7; D possibly corresponds to TRBD1 (6 bases). The germline V gene has CDR1 LGHDT and CDR2 YNNKEL (reference sequence). CDR3 size: 14 residues. Trimming took 4 bases from V and 5 from J, leaving 15 bases between them. CDR3 amino acids: CASSPLQGSNEQYF. The CDR3 DNA, read in part, is TGTGCCAGCAGCCCATTACAGGGATCGAACGAG.

This clone showed up many times. The CDR3 DNA, read in part, is TGCAGCGTGCGCTCCGGGACAGGGAATTCACCC. Amino acid sequence: CSVRSGTGNSP. The CDR3, in full, reads CSVRSGTGNSPLHF. The chain employs TRBV29-1 and TRBJ1-6, with 9 bases lining up with TRBD1. The read ends 3 residues early relative to the CDR3; the germline J gene fills the gap. CDR3 length: 14 amino acids. Germline V gene lookup returns CDR1 SQVTM and CDR2 ANQGSEA. V was clipped by 6 bases and J by 7 bases; unmatched bases: 7.

This clone was seen ten or more times. The CDR3 is cut off 3 residues early in the read; its end comes from the germline J gene. The V gene is TRBV7-8, the J gene TRBJ1-1; 8 bases align to TRBD1. With V trimmed by 5 bases and J by 7 bases, 6 bases remained unmatched. Germline V gene sequence: CDR1 SGHVS, CDR2 FQNEAQ. This CDR3 comprises 13 residues. Partial CDR3 DNA: TGTGCCAGCAGCACGACAGGGGATTATGAA. Protein product: CASSTTGDYE. The full CDR3 protein is CASSTTGDYEAFF.

This clone has just a few counts. Coverage ceases 3 residues before the CDR3 finishes, and the germline J gene fills in the end. J is TRBJ1-5 and V is TRBV18; the D gene is possibly TRBD1 (5 bases). The germline gives CDR1 KGHSH, CDR2 LQKENI. The V end lost 2 bases, the J end lost 1 base, and 9 bases lay between the germline ends. The CDR3 extends over 15 amino acids. Partial CDR3 DNA: TGTGCCAGCTCACCAAACCCAGGGAGCAATCAGCCC. It codes for CASSPNPGSNQP. The entire CDR3 is CASSPNPGSNQPQHF.

At least ten counts were recorded for this clone. The observed sequence ends 3 residues before the CDR3 terminus, with the missing tail filled in from the germline J gene. The sample holds other DNA sequences that translate to the same CDR3. This rearrangement joins TRBV11-2 to TRBJ2-1, with D maybe TRBD1 (6 bases). From germline, CDR1 is SGHAT and CDR2 FQNNGV. Trimming pared 5 bases from V and 5 bases from J, leaving 13 bases between. The CDR3 is 14 residues long. The chain's CDR3 is CASSPGEGDNEQFF. Partial CDR3 DNA: TGTGCCAGCAGCCCCGGAGAGGGGGACAATGAG.

This clone was observed many times. The sequenced fragment ends 3 residues before the CDR3 boundary, so the rest is inferred from the germline J gene. The V and J genes are TRBV7-9 and TRBJ2-7, with a weak D call TRBD1 (6 bases). The CDR3 length is 15 residues. Germline V gene data show CDR1 as SEHNR and CDR2 as FQNEAQ (reference sequence). V lost 5 bases, J lost 5 bases, and 19 bases lay in between. CDR3 bases read: TGTGCCAGCAGCCCCTCAAGCTGGGGGCGCCACGAG. It is translated as CASSPSSWGRHE. The whole CDR3 region reads CASSPSSWGRHEQYF.

This clone was counted ten times or more. The read terminates 3 residues before the CDR3 end, so the remaining end is supplied by the germline J gene. The chain is built from TRBV4-2 and TRBJ1-2; TRBD1 matches 7 bases. V lost 1 base and J lost 1; bases outside the gene matches: 3. This CDR3 region has 15 residues. CDR1 and CDR2 from the germline V gene are LGHNA and YNFKEQ. CDR3 loop: CASSQGQGYNYGYTF. The covered CDR3 bases are TGTGCCAGCAGCCAAGGACAGGGTTATAACTATGGC.

This clone occurred many times. Sequencing ends 3 residues short of the CDR3 end; the germline J gene provides the rest. The chain carries TRBV12-3 or TRBV12-4 and TRBJ2-1; a possible D gene is TRBD1 (6 bases). The CDR3 has 11 amino acids. The ends were cut back, 5 bases at V and 9 bases at J, with 8 bases in the middle. CDR3 protein: CASSQGGEQFF. Incomplete CDR3 DNA: TGTGCCAGCAGTCAAGGGGGTGAG.

This clone came up many times. The observed sequence ends 3 residues before the CDR3 terminus, with the missing tail filled in from the germline J gene. The V call is TRBV28, the J call TRBJ1-1; 8 bases fit TRBD1. Losses at the gene ends were 9 bases for V and 2 bases for J; bases not matched to a gene: 2. The CDR3 runs to 12 residues. CDR1 and CDR2 (germline): MDHEN, SYDVKM. CDR3 in amino acids: CASGTGNTEAFF. The CDR3 DNA, read in part, is TGTGCCAGTGGGACAGGAAACACTGAA.

This clone was detected many times. CDR3 DNA (partial): TGTGCCAGCAGCCCGGAGGACATCCAAGAGACC. It translates to CASSPEDIQET. The whole CDR3 sequence is CASSPEDIQETQYF. The rearrangement links TRBV7-2 to TRBJ2-5; D is perhaps TRBD1 or TRBD2 (5 bases each). The read halts 3 residues ahead of the CDR3 end, with the missing end drawn from the germline J gene. Germline CDR1 reads SGHTA; CDR2 reads FQGNSA. Trimming removed 5 bases from V and 1 base from J, with 11 bases in between. The CDR3 has 14 residues.

This clone has at least ten counts. The CDR3 extends 3 residues past the end of the read, so its final part is completed from the germline J gene. The rearrangement links TRBV28 to TRBJ2-5, with D uncertain. The V and J ends lost 2 bases and 2 bases respectively, with 6 bases between them. Germline V gene data show CDR1 as MDHEN and CDR2 as SYDVKM. The CDR3 extends over 13 amino acids. The CDR3 is CASSLPAQETQYF. The covered CDR3 bases are TGTGCCAGCAGTTTACCAGCGCAAGAGACC.

The table lists this clone with many counts. The sequence runs out 3 residues before the end of the CDR3; the remainder is reconstructed from the germline J gene. This sequence joins TRBV15 and TRBJ2-1; 8 bases are a match to TRBD1. The V and J ends lost 0 bases and 7 bases, in that order; junction bases with no gene match: 11. The CDR3 has 17 amino acids. CDR1 and CDR2 (germline): LNHNV, YYDKDF (reference sequence). CDR3 DNA, as far as it was read: TGTGCCACCAGCAGAGACGGGGCCGCAGGGGGCAGGAATGAG. As protein: CATSRDGAAGGRNE. The entire CDR3 protein reads CATSRDGAAGGRNEQFF.

This clone was seen repeatedly, ten times or more. The read gets to within 3 residues of the CDR3 end, and the germline J gene fills in the rest. The chain has TRBV19 and TRBJ2-6, with TRBD1 identical over 9 bases. Germline assignment: CDR1 LNHDA and CDR2 SQIVND (reference sequence). The CDR3 length is 17 residues. Unmatched junction bases numbered 4, after V lost 4 bases and J lost 0 bases. Incomplete CDR3 DNA: TGTGCCAGTAGTAGGGGACAGGGAAACTCTGGGGCCAACGTC. Translating gives CASSRGQGNSGANV. In full, the CDR3 reads CASSRGQGNSGANVLTF.

In its sample, this clone was seen many times. Incomplete CDR3 DNA: TGTGCCAGCAACTACTATGACAGGGGATCGTATGGC. Its protein is CASNYYDRGSYG. From start to end, the CDR3 is CASNYYDRGSYGYTF. This rearrangement joins TRBV5-5 to TRBJ1-2; TRBD1 agrees at 8 bases. The read stops 3 residues short of the end of the CDR3; the missing end is completed from the germline J gene. V shed 6 bases and J 5 bases; nucleotides not matched to a gene: 12. This CDR3 spans 15 amino acids. Germline assignment: CDR1 SGHKS and CDR2 YYEKEE (reference sequence).

About this clone: The read terminates 3 residues ahead of where the CDR3 ends, so the germline J gene completes it. The V and J genes are TRBV6-1 and TRBJ1-5; the D gene is possibly TRBD1 (5 bases). The germline V and J ends were trimmed by 4 bases and 7 bases, with 14 bases remaining between them. Germline-derived CDR1 and CDR2 are MNHNS and SASEGT. The CDR3 loop spans 14 amino acids. CDR3 in amino acids: CASSVNRRGQPQHF. Incomplete CDR3 DNA: TGTGCCAGCAGTGTTAACAGGCGGGGACAGCCC.

Details on this clone: The CDR3 extends 3 residues past the end of the read, so its final part is completed from the germline J gene. The V and J genes are TRBV30 and TRBJ2-4, with D possibly being TRBD2 (5 bases). The length of the CDR3 is 12 residues. The V gene's germline CDR1 is GTSNPN and CDR2 SVGIG (reference sequence). CDR3 DNA (partial): TGTGCCTGGAGCCCGGACGGGGATGGT. Translating it yields CAWSPDGDG. In full, the CDR3 reads CAWSPDGDGQYF.

This clone was seen ten or more times. The CDR3 goes on 3 residues after the read ends, and that part is filled in from the germline J gene. The rearrangement links TRBV20-1 to TRBJ2-1, with D possibly TRBD1 on 6 matching bases. Trimming pared 6 bases from V and 5 bases from J, leaving 17 bases between. Germline V lookup: CDR1 DFQATT, CDR2 SNEGSKA (reference sequence). The CDR3 runs 14 residues. The covered CDR3 bases are TGCAGTGCAAGATTGCCGGACAGAAACAATGAG. Translating gives CSARLPDRNNE. The whole CDR3 reads CSARLPDRNNEQFF.

The table lists this clone with many counts. The CDR3 end falls 3 residues outside the read, so it is completed with the germline J gene. The chain has TRBV5-4 and TRBJ1-2; D gene uncertain. CDR3 length: 12 amino acids. Germline V gene data show CDR1 as SGHNT and CDR2 as YYREEE (reference sequence). V gave up 6 bases and J gave up 4 bases, with 10 bases separating them. CDR3 bases read: TGTGCCAGCATCCCCTCGGGCTATGGC. Translating gives CASIPSGYG. The full CDR3 protein reads CASIPSGYGYTF.

This clone was seen a few times. The read falls 3 residues short of the CDR3 end, and the missing part is taken from the germline J gene. The V and J genes are TRBV30 and TRBJ2-1; tentative D call: TRBD1 (5 bases). The germline V and J ends were trimmed by 0 bases and 6 bases, with 15 bases remaining between them. The CDR3 contains 15 residues. CDR1 is GTSNPN, CDR2 SVGIG, per germline (reference sequence). This CDR3 is CAWSVLGRQGNEQFF. The CDR3 DNA, read in part, is TGTGCCTGGAGTGTATTAGGCCGTCAGGGCAATGAG. Full variable domain (remainder filled in from reference TRBV30 and TRBJ2-1): SQTIHQWPATLVQPVGSPLSLECTVEGTSNPNLYWYRQAAGRGLQLLFYSVGIGQISSEVPQNLSASRPQDRQFILSSKKLLLSDSGFYLCAWSVLGRQGNEQFFGPGTRLTVL.

The table lists this clone with many counts. With the read ending 3 residues before the CDR3 end, the germline J gene is used to fill in that end. J is TRBJ2-1 and V is TRBV27; D perhaps matches TRBD2 (5 bases). From germline, CDR1 is MNHEY and CDR2 SMNVEV (reference sequence). The CDR3 consists of 14 residues. V dropped 8 bases and J dropped 0 bases, with 11 bases sitting between them. Partial CDR3 DNA: TGTGCCAGCCGGAGCGGAAACTCCTACAATGAG. Translated, it gives CASRSGNSYNE. In full, the CDR3 reads CASRSGNSYNEQFF.

In this sample, this clone turned up many times. The read ends 3 residues shy of where the CDR3 ends; the end is completed using the germline J gene. V is TRBV6-2 or TRBV6-3 and J is TRBJ2-3; D may be TRBD2 (7 bases). This CDR3 comprises 15 residues. From germline, CDR1 is MNHEY and CDR2 SVGEGT. Deletions cut 2 bases from V and 3 bases from J, with 12 bases between. The CDR3 region is CASSYVGGATDTQYF. CDR3 DNA, as far as it was read: TGTGCCAGCAGTTACGTGGGGGGGGCGACAGATACG.

This clone was detected ten times or more. The read ends 3 residues before the CDR3 terminus; that terminus is restored from the germline J gene. The chain recombines TRBV5-1 with TRBJ2-2; 7 nucleotides match TRBD1. The CDR3 sequence is 14 residues long. Per germline, CDR1 SGHRS and CDR2 YFSETQ. Unmatched junction bases numbered 2, after V lost 3 bases and J lost 3 bases. CDR3 in amino acids: CASSWQGDTGELFF. The CDR3 DNA, read in part, is TGCGCCAGCAGCTGGCAGGGGGACACCGGGGAG.

This clone was counted many times. Read coverage stops 3 residues before the CDR3 terminus; the germline J gene supplies the remainder. This chain joins TRBV11-3 and TRBJ2-7, with 7 bases that match TRBD1. Trimming removed 5 bases from V and 1 base from J; junction bases left unmatched: 8. Looked up from germline, CDR1 is SGHNT and CDR2 is YENEEA. This CDR3 region has 15 residues. The part of the CDR3 DNA that was read is TGTGCCAGCAGCCCGTGGGACAGTTCTTCCTACGAG. Translation gives CASSPWDSSSYE. The whole CDR3 protein reads CASSPWDSSSYEQYF.

This clone showed up many times. The read ends 3 residues before the CDR3 terminus; that terminus is restored from the germline J gene. This rearrangement joins TRBV4-2 to TRBJ2-5, with D tentatively TRBD2 (6 bases). The CDR3 is made up of 16 amino acids. Trimming shortened V by 0 bases and J by 4 bases, and 15 bases separated the two germline ends. Germline V CDR1 and CDR2: LGHNA, YNFKEQ. CDR3 sequence reads: CASSQEGDLGGETQYF. The sequenced part of the CDR3 DNA is TGTGCCAGCAGCCAAGAAGGGGACTTGGGTGGAGAGACC.

The sample holds many counts of this clone. The read is 3 residues too short to cover the CDR3 end, so that end is filled in from the germline J gene. The chain uses TRBV19 and TRBJ2-3; 9 bases are shared with TRBD2. The CDR3 totals 15 residues. The germline V gene encodes CDR1 LNHDA and CDR2 SQIVND (reference sequence). The trim removed 2 bases at V and 4 bases at J, leaving 4 bases unmatched. The covered CDR3 bases are TGTGCCAGTAGTATATTAGCGGGAGCAGCAGATACG. Translated, it gives CASSILAGAADT. The CDR3 reads in full as CASSILAGAADTQYF.

This clone was observed many times. The read terminates 3 residues ahead of where the CDR3 ends, so the germline J gene completes it. V gene TRBV30 combines with J gene TRBJ1-5; 7 bases are shared with TRBD1. V trimming: 3 bases; J trimming: 1 base; junction bases outside the gene matches: 6. Germline assignment: CDR1 GTSNPN and CDR2 SVGIG (reference sequence). The CDR3 totals 15 residues. The CDR3 here is CAWRRQGRSNQPQHF. The CDR3 bases that were read are TGTGCCTGGAGACGACAGGGAAGGAGCAATCAGCCC. Full variable domain (missing parts from reference TRBV30 and TRBJ1-5): SQTIHQWPATLVQPVGSPLSLECTVEGTSNPNLYWYRQAAGRGLQLLFYSVGIGQISSEVPQNLSASRPQDRQFILSSKKLLLSDSGFYLCAWRRQGRSNQPQHFGDGTRLSIL.

The table lists this clone with many counts. The CDR3 end lies 3 residues beyond the end of the read and is filled in from the germline J gene. The V gene is TRBV20-1, the J gene TRBJ2-7; 8 bases are shared with TRBD1. Germline CDR1 and CDR2: DFQATT and SNEGSKA (reference sequence). The V gene end was trimmed by 0 bases and the J gene end by 1 base; junction bases not matched to a gene: 2. The CDR3 is made up of 14 amino acids. CDR3 in amino acids: CSAREQGGSYEQYF. The sequenced CDR3 bases are TGCAGTGCTAGAGAACAGGGGGGTTCCTACGAG.